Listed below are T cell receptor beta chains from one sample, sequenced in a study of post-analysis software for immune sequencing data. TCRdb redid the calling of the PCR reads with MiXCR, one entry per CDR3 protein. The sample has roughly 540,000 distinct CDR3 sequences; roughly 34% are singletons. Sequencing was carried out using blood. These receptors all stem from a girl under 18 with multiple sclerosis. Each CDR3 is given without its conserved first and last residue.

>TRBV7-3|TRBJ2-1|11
ASSSTGGFEQF
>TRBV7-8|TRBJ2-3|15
ASSTTRWTQITDTQY
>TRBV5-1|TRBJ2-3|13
ASSFLIGGTDTQY
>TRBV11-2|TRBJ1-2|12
ASSNRGGYNGYT
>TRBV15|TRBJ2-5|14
ATSRGGEQGVETQY
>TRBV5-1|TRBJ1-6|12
ASSWTVPHSPLH
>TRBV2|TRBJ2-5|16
ASSEFGTSGGRIETQY
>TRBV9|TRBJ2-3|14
ASSVNRDRGTDTQY
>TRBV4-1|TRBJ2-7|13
ASSIERGRSYEQY
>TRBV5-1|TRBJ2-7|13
ASSSAGTDPNEQY
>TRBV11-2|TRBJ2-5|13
ASSPDGVNSNEQY
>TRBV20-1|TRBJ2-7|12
SARGGPGSYEQY
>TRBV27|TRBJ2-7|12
ASSLTTGPYEQY
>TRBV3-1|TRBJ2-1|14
ASSQYSGGAYNEQF
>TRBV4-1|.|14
ASSQEGGRPEYEQY